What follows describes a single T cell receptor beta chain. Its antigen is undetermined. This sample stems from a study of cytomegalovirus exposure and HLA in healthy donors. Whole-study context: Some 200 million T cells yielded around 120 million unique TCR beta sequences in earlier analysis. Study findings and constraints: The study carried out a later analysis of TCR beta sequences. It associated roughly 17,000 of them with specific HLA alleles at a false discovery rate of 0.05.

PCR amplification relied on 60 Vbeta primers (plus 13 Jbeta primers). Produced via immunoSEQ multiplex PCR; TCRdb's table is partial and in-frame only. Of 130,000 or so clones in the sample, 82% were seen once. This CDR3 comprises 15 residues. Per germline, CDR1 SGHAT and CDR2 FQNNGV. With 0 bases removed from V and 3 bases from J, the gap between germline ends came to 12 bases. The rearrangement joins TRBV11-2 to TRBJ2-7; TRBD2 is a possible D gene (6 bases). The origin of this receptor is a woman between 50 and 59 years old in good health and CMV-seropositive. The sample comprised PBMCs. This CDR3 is CASSLDDSGFYEQYF. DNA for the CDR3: TGTGCCAGCAGCTTAGATGACAGCGGGTTCTACGAGCAGTACTTC.